The sample holds many counts of the clone carrying this TCR beta chain. The data were taken from a study of identical twins. The CDR3 sequence is 11 residues long. Per the germline V gene, CDR1 is MNHEY and CDR2 is SVGAGI. The V gene lost 7 bases and the J gene lost 3 bases, with 6 bases spanning the gap. TCRdb re-analysed the 5' RACE reads in MiXCR, keeping a single row per CDR3 protein. There are roughly 500,000 distinct CDR3 sequences in the sample; under 25% occur only once, and roughly 0.9% lies in the top ten. The sample also formed part of further work on T cells expressing NK-cell markers.

The sequence derives from a woman aged 18-29 years in good health. The chain couples TRBV6-5 to TRBJ1-1; D uncertain. What was sequenced was CD4+ T cells sorted from blood. In DNA form, the CDR3 reads TGTGCCAGCACGGGGTACACTGAAGCTTTCTTT. It specifies CASTGYTEAFF.